The entry below gives a single T cell receptor beta chain sequence along with its context. The data belong to a study of blood T cell repertoires in COVID-19. Study-wide context: Material from acute and convalescent COVID-19 was sourced from the United States, Italy and Spain.

Per the original methods: The authors estimated nucleated cell counts from reference gene primer amplification. Clones were sequenced by immunoSEQ multiplex PCR, and TCRdb holds only the in-frame ones, with some missing. V and J calls and clone size follow that table, whereas D and trimming were derived from the DNA. The profile shows some 330,000 clones, roughly 86% of them singletons. After removal of 3 bases from V and 6 bases from J, the junction contained 8 bases not matched to a gene. Germline V gene sequence: CDR1 MGHRA, CDR2 YSYEKL. This CDR3 is 14 amino acids long. Patients at the Seattle site were enrolled during active infection and followed longitudinally.

This receptor was identified in a woman aged 25 to 45 with COVID-19, enrolled during active disease. The material sequenced was peripheral blood. The J gene is TRBJ2-7, the V gene TRBV4-1; 7 nucleotides match TRBD1. DNA for the CDR3: TGCGCCAGCAGCCACGCATCTGCAGGGGGCGAGCAGTACTTC. Translating it yields CASSHASAGGEQYF.